A selection of T cell receptor beta chains follows, all from one sample in a study of T-cell memory formation after mild COVID-19. Using its own MiXCR run on the 5' RACE reads, TCRdb lists one record per CDR3 protein. Here the sample spans over 300,000 distinct CDR3 sequences, 20% to 25% being singletons. Sample: PBMCs or a T cell subset sorted from them (not recorded which). Receptor source: a young man who had mild COVID-19 (a few samples of this study predate the infection). Cell type and time point are not known. Both conserved end residues are part of each CDR3. A D gene is named only where the DNA matches it firmly. Clone size is given for some rows only: seen once, a few or many times, or a class if the clone is expanded.

v_gene	len	d_gene	j_gene	abundance	CDR3aa	CDR3nt
TRBV20-1	15	.	TRBJ2-3	.	CSAEGQSGKADTQYF	TGCAGTGCGGAGGGACAGAGTGGTAAGGCAGATACGCAGTATTTT
TRBV5-1	15	.	TRBJ2-3	.	CASSLADGATDTQYF	TGCGCCAGCAGCTTGGCCGACGGAGCCACAGATACGCAGTATTTT
TRBV12-3/TRBV12-4	14	TRBD1	TRBJ1-5	few	CASSRGTGGLPQHF	TGTGCCAGCAGTCGAGGGACAGGGGGCTTGCCCCAGCATTTT
TRBV18	18	.	TRBJ2-3	few	CASSLADAGFWAPDTQYF	TGTGCCAGCTCCCTCGCCGACGCAGGCTTTTGGGCCCCAGATACGCAGTATTTT
TRBV27	11	.	TRBJ2-7	few	CASSLSGEQYF	TGTGCCAGCAGTTTATCTGGGGAGCAGTACTTC
TRBV7-9	15	.	TRBJ1-6	.	CASSLRDTRNSPLHF	TGTGCCAGCAGCTTACGGGACACGAGAAATTCACCCCTCCACTTT
TRBV5-1	15	TRBD1	TRBJ2-1	few	CASSYNGQGWNEQFF	TGCGCCAGCAGTTACAACGGACAGGGGTGGAATGAGCAGTTCTTC
TRBV7-3	15	TRBD2	TRBJ2-1	.	CASSRTSGGVNEQFF	TGTGCCAGCAGCCGGACTAGCGGGGGGGTGAATGAGCAGTTCTTC
TRBV27	16	TRBD2	TRBJ2-7	.	CASSLKGAGGLYEQYF	TGTGCCAGCAGTTTGAAGGGGGCGGGGGGGCTCTACGAGCAGTACTTC
TRBV2	12	.	TRBJ2-1	few	CASSVESSVGFF	TGTGCCAGCAGTGTGGAGAGTTCTGTGGGGTTCTTC
TRBV4-1	12	.	TRBJ2-5	few	CASSQDLETQYF	TGCGCCAGCAGCCAAGATCTGGAGACCCAGTACTTC
TRBV29-1	19	.	TRBJ2-5	few	CSVEYAGETLWANRETQYF	TGCAGCGTTGAGTACGCAGGAGAGACGCTATGGGCCAACAGGGAGACCCAGTACTTC
TRBV6-5	14	.	TRBJ1-2	.	CASSYSVGVYGYTF	TGTGCCAGCAGTTACTCGGTTGGGGTATATGGCTACACCTTC
TRBV28	14	TRBD1	TRBJ1-4	few	CASRPGTGGRKLFF	TGTGCCAGCAGACCCGGGACAGGGGGCCGAAAACTGTTTTTT
TRBV7-9	17	.	TRBJ2-3	few	CASSLAFRQSKVDTQYF	TGTGCCAGCAGCTTAGCTTTCAGACAGAGTAAGGTGGATACGCAGTATTTT
TRBV7-3	15	TRBD1	TRBJ2-7	.	CASRLGDRGIYEQYF	TGTGCCAGCAGATTAGGGGACAGGGGGATCTACGAGCAGTACTTC
TRBV27	12	.	TRBJ1-5	few	CALTQAWEPQHF	TGTGCCCTCACTCAAGCCTGGGAGCCCCAGCATTTT
TRBV5-1	15	.	TRBJ2-1	.	CASSLAPGANNEQFF	TGCGCCAGCAGCTTGGCCCCAGGGGCTAACAATGAGCAGTTCTTC
TRBV12-3/TRBV12-4	13	TRBD2	TRBJ2-3	few	CASSSIAGVTQYF	TGTGCCAGCAGTTCGATAGCGGGGGTTACGCAGTATTTT
TRBV27	15	TRBD1	TRBJ2-7	.	CASTSWGTDPYEQYF	TGTGCCAGCACTTCCTGGGGGACAGACCCCTACGAGCAGTACTTC
TRBV5-1	17	.	TRBJ1-1	.	CASSPRAVGPDNTEAFF	TGCGCCAGCAGCCCCCGGGCAGTGGGCCCCGACAACACTGAAGCTTTCTTT
TRBV5-1	15	.	TRBJ1-3	many	CASSLGITSGNTIYF	TGCGCCAGCAGCTTGGGGATTACCTCTGGAAACACCATATATTTT
TRBV5-1	15	.	TRBJ1-1	.	CASTLGEEMNTEAFF	TGCGCCAGCACCCTCGGGGAGGAAATGAACACTGAAGCTTTCTTT
TRBV9	17	TRBD2	TRBJ2-5	.	CASTSPGTSGGLETQYF	TGTGCCAGCACCAGCCCAGGGACTAGCGGGGGGCTGGAGACCCAGTACTTC
TRBV6-5	13	.	TRBJ1-3	.	CASSYSFGNTIYF	TGTGCCAGCAGTTACTCGTTTGGAAACACCATATATTTT
TRBV12-3/TRBV12-4	15	.	TRBJ2-3	.	CASSSSLPSTDTQYF	TGTGCCAGCAGTTCGTCTTTACCTAGCACAGATACGCAGTATTTT
TRBV4-3	13	.	TRBJ2-1	few	CASSQVRHNEQFF	TGCGCCAGCAGCCAAGTCCGCCACAATGAGCAGTTCTTC
TRBV18	15	.	TRBJ2-1	few	CASSQQGLGYNEQFF	TGTGCCAGCTCACAACAGGGCCTGGGCTACAATGAGCAGTTCTTC
TRBV25-1	14	TRBD1	TRBJ2-7	.	CASSATGTGGEQYF	TGTGCCAGCAGTGCCACCGGGACAGGGGGCGAGCAGTACTTC
TRBV24-1	11	.	TRBJ1-1	few	CATWGRTEAFF	TGTGCCACCTGGGGGCGGACTGAAGCTTTCTTT
TRBV7-3	16	TRBD2	TRBJ2-1	.	CASSAKTSGATNEQFF	TGTGCCAGCAGCGCTAAGACTAGCGGGGCGACCAATGAGCAGTTCTTC
TRBV18	15	TRBD1	TRBJ2-3	.	CASSPGDSRTDTQYF	TGTGCCAGCTCACCCGGGGACAGCCGCACAGATACGCAGTATTTT
TRBV28	14	.	TRBJ2-5	.	CASSAGPLQETQYF	TGTGCCAGCAGTGCGGGGCCCCTCCAAGAGACCCAGTACTTC
TRBV10-3	17	.	TRBJ2-5	.	CAISEGRVSGGQETQYF	TGTGCCATCAGTGAGGGCAGGGTATCAGGAGGGCAAGAGACCCAGTACTTC
TRBV5-1	15	.	TRBJ2-1	.	CASSPGFHSYNEQFF	TGCGCCAGCAGCCCGGGGTTTCACTCCTACAATGAGCAGTTCTTC
TRBV12-3/TRBV12-4	16	TRBD1	TRBJ2-1	.	CASRTGTGSSYNEQFF	TGTGCCAGCAGAACCGGGACAGGGAGCTCCTACAATGAGCAGTTCTTC
TRBV7-9	12	.	TRBJ1-2	few	CASSYDFFGYTF	TGTGCCAGCAGTTATGACTTTTTTGGCTACACCTTC
TRBV10-3	14	.	TRBJ1-4	once	CATSGLGSPEKLFF	TGTGCCACATCAGGGTTGGGTTCCCCTGAAAAACTGTTTTTT
TRBV6-2/TRBV6-3	13	.	TRBJ1-2	.	CASSYELPYGYTF	TGTGCCAGCAGTTACGAGCTCCCCTATGGCTACACCTTC
TRBV20-1	11	.	TRBJ2-7	.	CSALQPYEQYF	TGCAGTGCCCTACAGCCTTACGAGCAGTACTTC
TRBV2	14	TRBD1	TRBJ1-5	many	CASSGTGADQPQHF	TGTGCCAGCAGTGGGACAGGGGCCGATCAGCCCCAGCATTTT